This T cell receptor (beta chain) was retrieved from a study of response to subunit inactivated influenza vaccine. Study-wide points: Every seasonal influenza vaccination brings in few new T cells, the authors suggested.

TCRdb used MiXCR to reprocess the RT-PCR reads, holding one entry per CDR3 protein. Here the sample spans 700,000 to 800,000 distinct CDR3 sequences, under 20% being singletons. This clonotype was seen a few times. Its antigen is not known. This CDR3 is built from 14 residues. Per the germline V gene, CDR1 is LNHNV and CDR2 is YYDKDF (reference sequence). Unmatched junction bases numbered 1, after V lost 0 bases and J lost 5 bases. The rearrangement uses TRBV15 and TRBJ2-7; TRBD1 matches at 10 bases. Sequencing used PBMCs from blood, obtained roughly 5 days after vaccination. This receptor was obtained from a man aged 50 to 59 who received an inactivated influenza vaccine. CDR3 in DNA: TGTGCCACCAGCAGAGATGGGACAGGGGACGAGCAGTACTTC. This codes for CATSRDGTGDEQYF. Full variable domain (remainder filled in from reference TRBV15 and TRBJ2-7): DAMVIQNPRYQVTQFGKPVTLSCSQTLNHNVMYWYQQKSSQAPKLLFHYYDKDFNNEADTPDNFQSRRPNTSFCFLDIRSPGLGDTAMYLCATSRDGTGDEQYFGPGTRLTVT.